The 27 T cell receptor beta chains presented below share a single source sample, sequenced in a study of T cells expressing NK-cell markers. TCRdb reanalyzed the 5' RACE reads and collapses them to one entry per CDR3 protein, without DNA. Recorded for this sample: a few hundred thousand distinct CDR3 sequences. Specimen: blood T cells: a sorted CD56 or NKG2C T cell subset, CD4+ or CD8+ T cells, or bulk PBMC T cells (not recorded which). Receptors were obtained from a man between 18 and 29 years old in good health.

The rearrangement uses TRBV12-3 or TRBV12-4 and TRBJ2-5; TCRdb calls TRBD1, which cannot be checked without DNA. The CDR3 is made up of 14 amino acids. The CDR3 reads CASALTGGEETQYF.

The chain employs TRBV20-1 and TRBJ2-1; TCRdb outputs TRBD1, but without DNA this stays unchecked. The germline V gene has CDR1 DFQATT and CDR2 SNEGSKA (reference sequence). CDR3 length: 15 amino acids. The CDR3 sequence: CSARVGGATVNEQFF.

This chain uses TRBV5-1 with TRBJ2-3; TCRdb picks TRBD2, but there is no DNA to check that call. The CDR3 contains 14 residues. Looked up from germline, CDR1 is SGHRS and CDR2 is YFSETQ. The CDR3 here is CASSLGASPDTQYF.

The chain combines TRBV12-5 with TRBJ2-1. This CDR3 comprises 16 residues. Looked up from germline, CDR1 is LGHNT and CDR2 is FRNRAP. This CDR3 is CASGLVLTSSYNEQFF. Filled out from reference TRBV12-5 and TRBJ2-1, the complete variable domain reads DARVTQTPRHKVTEMGQEVTMRCQPILGHNTVFWYRQTMMQGLELLAYFRNRAPLDDSGMPKDRFSAEMPDATLATLKIQPSEPRDSAVYFCASGLVLTSSYNEQFFGPGTRLTVL.

V usage is TRBV20-1 and J usage is TRBJ2-3. Looked up from germline, CDR1 is DFQATT and CDR2 is SNEGSKA (reference sequence). The CDR3 totals 15 residues. The CDR3 spells CSAGSDGASTDTQYF.

The genes are TRBV6-5 and TRBJ2-2. The germline CDR1 and CDR2 sequences are MNHEY and SVGAGI. This CDR3 contains 15 residues. CDR3 amino acids: CASRLTEANTGELFF.

This sequence joins TRBV6-1 and TRBJ2-3; TCRdb picks TRBD1, but there is no DNA to check that call. Germline V CDR1 and CDR2: MNHNS, SASEGT. This CDR3 region has 14 residues. CDR3 in amino acids: CASSQGHSTDTQYF.

The J gene is TRBJ2-3, the V gene TRBV11-2; the TRBD2 assignment by TCRdb is unverifiable without DNA. CDR1 is SGHAT and CDR2 is FQNNGV in the germline V gene. The CDR3 covers 14 residues. The CDR3 region is CASSLVRETDTQYF.

The chain couples TRBV12-3 or TRBV12-4 to TRBJ1-1. The CDR3 covers 12 residues. CDR3 sequence: CASTRGGLQAFF.

The chain couples TRBV29-1 to TRBJ2-3; TCRdb reports TRBD1, a call that lacks DNA to check it against. In germline, CDR1 is SQVTM, CDR2 ANQGSEA. The CDR3 sequence is 13 residues long. The CDR3 loop is CSVRQGGTDTQYF.

The rearrangement joins TRBV5-1 to TRBJ1-1; as DNA is missing, the TRBD1 call by TCRdb cannot be tested. The CDR3 is 14 residues long. Germline assignment: CDR1 SGHRS and CDR2 YFSETQ. The CDR3 protein is CASKVTGMNTEAFF.

V is TRBV12-3 or TRBV12-4 and J is TRBJ2-5; TCRdb returns TRBD2, unconfirmable since there is no DNA. The CDR3 sequence is 15 residues long. The CDR3 spells CASSLGGTRWETQYF.

The V gene is TRBV7-9, the J gene TRBJ2-5. The CDR3 runs to 14 residues. Germline loops: CDR1 SEHNR, CDR2 FQNEAQ (reference sequence). The CDR3 sequence: CASSPGIYQETQYF.

The chain couples TRBV6-5 to TRBJ1-5. Germline-derived CDR1 and CDR2 are MNHEY and SVGAGI. This CDR3 is 13 amino acids long. CDR3 in amino acids: CASSYSPNQPQHF.

V and J are TRBV7-3 and TRBJ2-1; TCRdb gives TRBD2 as the D gene, but with no DNA this cannot be confirmed. From germline, CDR1 is SGHTA and CDR2 FQGTGA. The CDR3 is made up of 18 amino acids. CDR3 sequence reads: CASSLTGLAAPISNEQFF.

The chain carries TRBV7-2 and TRBJ1-2; no DNA is available, so the TRBD1 call from TCRdb remains unchecked. The germline gives CDR1 SGHTA, CDR2 FQGNSA. This CDR3 is built from 12 residues. CDR3 residues: CASSVQGFGYTF.

The chain combines TRBV2 with TRBJ2-1; the D call from TCRdb, TRBD1, cannot be confirmed without DNA. Germline lookup yields CDR1 SNHLY and CDR2 FYNNEI. The CDR3 totals 15 residues. CDR3: CASSTPQGVGGEQFF. Variable domain in full (rest from reference TRBV2 and TRBJ2-1): EPEVTQTPSHQVTQMGQEVILRCVPISNHLYFYWYRQILGQKVEFLVSFYNNEISEKSEIFDDQFSVERPDGSNFTLKIRSTKLEDSAMYFCASSTPQGVGGEQFFGPGTRLTVL.

CDR3 protein: CASSLNRGYGYTF. The chain carries TRBV7-2 and TRBJ1-2; the D gene TCRdb calls, TRBD1, cannot be checked with no DNA. The CDR3 covers 13 residues. The germline CDR1 and CDR2 sequences are SGHTA and FQGNSA.

The V and J genes are TRBV7-6 and TRBJ2-5. CDR1 and CDR2 from the germline V gene are SGHVS and FNYEAQ. The CDR3 contains 15 residues. The CDR3 sequence: CASSLAGTLQETQYF.

J is TRBJ2-5 and V is TRBV20-1; TCRdb designates TRBD1, a call that cannot be tested without DNA. This CDR3 has 14 residues. Germline V gene data show CDR1 as DFQATT and CDR2 as SNEGSKA (reference sequence). The CDR3 loop reads CSARTGSQVETQYF.

The gene calls are TRBV27 and TRBJ1-1; as DNA is missing, the TRBD1 call by TCRdb cannot be tested. This CDR3 has 16 amino acids. Germline-derived CDR1 and CDR2 are MNHEY and SMNVEV (reference sequence). The CDR3: CASSLGVSQVPTEAFF.

The chain has TRBV7-6 and TRBJ2-7. CDR1 and CDR2 (germline): SGHVS, FNYEAQ. There are 12 residues in the CDR3. The CDR3 here is CASSIPRGEQYF.

The rearrangement joins TRBV24-1 to TRBJ2-2; TCRdb's D call, TRBD1, is unchecked because there is no DNA. Germline CDR1 reads KGHDR; CDR2 reads SFDVKD. This CDR3 spans 16 amino acids. CDR3 sequence: CATSDGGQGRTGELFF.

This rearrangement joins TRBV5-1 to TRBJ2-3; as DNA is missing, the TRBD2 call by TCRdb cannot be tested. CDR1 SGHRS and CDR2 YFSETQ come from the germline V gene. This CDR3 is built from 16 residues. CDR3 loop: CASSLQAGVSTDTQYF.

V and J are TRBV6-1 and TRBJ2-3; the TCRdb D gene call, TRBD2, has no DNA to confirm it. Germline lookup yields CDR1 MNHNS and CDR2 SASEGT. The CDR3 extends over 14 amino acids. The CDR3 spells CASSSQIEPNTQYF.

The chain joins TRBV27 to TRBJ2-5; the TRBD2 assignment by TCRdb is unverifiable without DNA. This CDR3 contains 17 residues. The germline CDR1 and CDR2 sequences are MNHEY and SMNVEV (reference sequence). This chain's CDR3 is CASSLSPSGSGGETQYF.

The chain uses TRBV19 and TRBJ1-5. Germline values: CDR1 LNHDA, CDR2 SQIVND (reference sequence). CDR3 size: 14 residues. CDR3 in amino acids: CASSFLGRNQPQHF. Looking up the rest from reference TRBV19 and TRBJ1-5 gives the full variable domain: DGGITQSPKYLFRKEGQNVTLSCEQNLNHDAMYWYRQDPGQGLRLIYYSQIVNDFQKGDIAEGYSVSREKKESFPLTVTSAQKNPTAFYLCASSFLGRNQPQHFGDGTRLSIL.